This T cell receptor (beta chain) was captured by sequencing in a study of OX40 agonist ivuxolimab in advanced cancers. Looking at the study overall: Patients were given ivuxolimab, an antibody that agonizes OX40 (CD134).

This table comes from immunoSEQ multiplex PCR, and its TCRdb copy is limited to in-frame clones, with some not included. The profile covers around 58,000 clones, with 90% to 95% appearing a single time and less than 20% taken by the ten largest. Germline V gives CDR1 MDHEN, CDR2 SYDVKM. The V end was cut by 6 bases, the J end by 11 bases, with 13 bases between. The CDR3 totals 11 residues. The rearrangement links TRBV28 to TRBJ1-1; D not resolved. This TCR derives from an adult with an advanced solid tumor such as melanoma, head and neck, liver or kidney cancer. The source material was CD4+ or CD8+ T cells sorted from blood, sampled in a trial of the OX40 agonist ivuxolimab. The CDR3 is CASRYGVSAFF. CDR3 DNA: TGTGCCAGCAGGTATGGCGTTTCGGCTTTCTTT.